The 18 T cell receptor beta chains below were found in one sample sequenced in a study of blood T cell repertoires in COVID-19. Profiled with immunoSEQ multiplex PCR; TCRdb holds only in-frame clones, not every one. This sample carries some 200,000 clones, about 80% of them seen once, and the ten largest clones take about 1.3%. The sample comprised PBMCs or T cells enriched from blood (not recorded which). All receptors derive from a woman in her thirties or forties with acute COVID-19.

The CDR3 region has the DNA TGTGCCAGCACCGCGACAACAACTAATGAAAAACTGTTTTTT. Translating it yields CASTATTTNEKLFF. The chain recombines TRBV6-5 with TRBJ1-4; D not certain. Looked up from germline, CDR1 is MNHEY and CDR2 is SVGAGI. Trimming removed 7 bases from V and 0 bases from J, with 9 bases in between. The CDR3 is made up of 14 amino acids.

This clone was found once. The DNA for the CDR3 is TGTGCCAGCAGCTCCCGACAGGATAATCAGCCCCAGCATTTT. It yields the protein CASSSRQDNQPQHF. The V gene is TRBV5-5, the J gene TRBJ1-5, with D perhaps matching TRBD1 (6 bases). Looked up from germline, CDR1 is SGHKS and CDR2 is YYEKEE (reference sequence). This CDR3 is built from 14 residues. Trimming removed 3 bases from V and 4 bases from J, with 11 bases in between.

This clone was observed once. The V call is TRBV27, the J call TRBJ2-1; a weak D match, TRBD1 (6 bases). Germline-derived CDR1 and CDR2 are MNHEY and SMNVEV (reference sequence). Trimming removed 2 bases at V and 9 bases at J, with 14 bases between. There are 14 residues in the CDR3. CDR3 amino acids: CASSLPGAIGEQFF. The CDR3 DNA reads TGTGCCAGCAGTTTACCAGGGGCCATAGGTGAGCAGTTCTTC.

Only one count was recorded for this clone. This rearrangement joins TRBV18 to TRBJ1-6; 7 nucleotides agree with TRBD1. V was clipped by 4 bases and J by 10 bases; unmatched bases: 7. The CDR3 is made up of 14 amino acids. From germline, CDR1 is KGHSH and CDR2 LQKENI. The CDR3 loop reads CASSQQGKDSPLHF. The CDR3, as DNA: TGTGCCAGCTCACAACAGGGGAAGGACTCACCCCTCCACTTT.

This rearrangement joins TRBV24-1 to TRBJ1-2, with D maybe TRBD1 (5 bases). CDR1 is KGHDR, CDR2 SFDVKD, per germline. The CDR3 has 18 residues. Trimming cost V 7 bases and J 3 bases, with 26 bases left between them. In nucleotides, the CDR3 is TGTGCCACCAGCGGAGCAGGGTCCGCAGCAGGGAAGGACTATGGCTACACCTTC. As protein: CATSGAGSAAGKDYGYTF.

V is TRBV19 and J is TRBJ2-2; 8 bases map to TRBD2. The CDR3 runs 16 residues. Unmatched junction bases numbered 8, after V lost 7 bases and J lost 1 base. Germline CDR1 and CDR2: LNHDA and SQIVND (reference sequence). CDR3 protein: CASMGAGGLNTGELFF. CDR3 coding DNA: TGTGCCAGTATGGGGGCGGGAGGCCTGAACACCGGGGAGCTGTTTTTT.

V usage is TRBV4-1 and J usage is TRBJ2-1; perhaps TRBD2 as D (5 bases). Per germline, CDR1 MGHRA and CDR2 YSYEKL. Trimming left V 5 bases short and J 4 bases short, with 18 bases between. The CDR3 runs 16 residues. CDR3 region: CASSDPLRANYNEQFF. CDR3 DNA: TGCGCCAGCAGCGATCCCCTGAGGGCCAATTACAATGAGCAGTTCTTC.

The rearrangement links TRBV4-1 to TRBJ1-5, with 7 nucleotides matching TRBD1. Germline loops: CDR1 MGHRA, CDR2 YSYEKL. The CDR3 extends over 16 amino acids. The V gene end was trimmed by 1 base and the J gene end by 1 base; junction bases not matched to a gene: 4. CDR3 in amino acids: CASSQVAGGSNQPQHF. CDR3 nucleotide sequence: TGCGCCAGCAGCCAAGTCGCAGGGGGAAGCAATCAGCCCCAGCATTTT.

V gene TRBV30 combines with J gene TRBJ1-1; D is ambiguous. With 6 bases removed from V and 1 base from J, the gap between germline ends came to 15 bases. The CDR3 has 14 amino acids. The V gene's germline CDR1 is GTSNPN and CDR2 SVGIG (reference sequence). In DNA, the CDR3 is TGTGCCTGCACCAAACAGTTCGCGAACACTGAAGCTTTCTTT. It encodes CACTKQFANTEAFF.

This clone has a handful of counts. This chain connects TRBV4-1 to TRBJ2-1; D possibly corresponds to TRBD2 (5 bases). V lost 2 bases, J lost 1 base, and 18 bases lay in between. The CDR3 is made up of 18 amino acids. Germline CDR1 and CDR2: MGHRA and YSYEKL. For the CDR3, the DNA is TGCGCCAGCAGCCAAACGTCGACCGGGATGCGGTCCTACAATGAGCAGTTCTTC. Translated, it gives CASSQTSTGMRSYNEQFF.

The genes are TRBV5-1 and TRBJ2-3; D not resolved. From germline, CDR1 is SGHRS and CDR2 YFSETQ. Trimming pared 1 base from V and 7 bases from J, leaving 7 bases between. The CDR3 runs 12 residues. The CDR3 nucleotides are TGCGCCAGCAGCTTGCTAGATTATACGCAGTATTTT. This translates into CASSLLDYTQYF.

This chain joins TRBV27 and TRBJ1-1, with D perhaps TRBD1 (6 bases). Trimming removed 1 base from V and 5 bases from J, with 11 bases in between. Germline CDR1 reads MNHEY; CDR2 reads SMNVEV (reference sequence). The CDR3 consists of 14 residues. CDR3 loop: CASSLWGGPTEAFF. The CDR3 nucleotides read TGTGCCAGCAGTTTATGGGGGGGGCCTACTGAAGCTTTCTTT.

The DNA of the CDR3 is TGTGCCAGCAGTTTCGGGATGTACACAGATACGCAGTATTTT. Translated, it gives CASSFGMYTDTQYF. The chain carries TRBV28 and TRBJ2-3, with TRBD2 as a possible D gene (5 bases). CDR3 length equals 14 residues. CDR1 and CDR2 from the germline V gene are MDHEN and SYDVKM. V was cut by 3 bases and J by 2 bases, with 9 bases left in between.

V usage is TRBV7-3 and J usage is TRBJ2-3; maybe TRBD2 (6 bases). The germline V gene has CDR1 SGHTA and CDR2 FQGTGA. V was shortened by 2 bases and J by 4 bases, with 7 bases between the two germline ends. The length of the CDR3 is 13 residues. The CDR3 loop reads CASSLAGSDTQYF. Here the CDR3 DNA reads TGTGCCAGCAGCTTAGCGGGATCAGATACGCAGTATTTT.

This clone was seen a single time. The CDR3 reads CASSQTPGTSGGKPSTDTQYF. The CDR3 DNA sequence: TGTGCCAGCAGCCAGACCCCCGGGACTAGCGGGGGGAAACCTAGCACAGATACGCAGTATTTT. The chain employs TRBV4-2 and TRBJ2-3, with 15 bases matching TRBD2. The CDR3 spans 21 residues. V trimming: 3 bases; J trimming: 0 bases; junction bases outside the gene matches: 13. The germline CDR1 and CDR2 sequences are LGHNA and YNFKEQ.

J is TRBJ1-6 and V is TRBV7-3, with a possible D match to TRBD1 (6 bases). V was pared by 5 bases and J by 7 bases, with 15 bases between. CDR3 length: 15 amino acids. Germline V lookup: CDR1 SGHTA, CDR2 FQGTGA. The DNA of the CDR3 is TGTGCCAGCAGCCCCCGAGGCAGGGGAAATTCACCCCTCCACTTT. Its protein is CASSPRGRGNSPLHF.

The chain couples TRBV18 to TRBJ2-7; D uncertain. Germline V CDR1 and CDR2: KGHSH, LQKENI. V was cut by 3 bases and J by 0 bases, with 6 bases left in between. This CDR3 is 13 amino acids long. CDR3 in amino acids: CASSPQDSYEQYF. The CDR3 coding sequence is TGTGCCAGCTCACCGCAGGACTCCTACGAGCAGTACTTC.

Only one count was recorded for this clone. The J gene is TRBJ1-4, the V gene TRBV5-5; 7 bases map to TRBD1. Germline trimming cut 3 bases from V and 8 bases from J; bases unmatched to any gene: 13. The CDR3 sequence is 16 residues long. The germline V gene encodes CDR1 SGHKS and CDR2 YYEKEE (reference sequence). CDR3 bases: TGTGCCAGCAGCTCCACCTTCGACAGGGTGGGAGAAAAACTGTTTTTT. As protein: CASSSTFDRVGEKLFF.